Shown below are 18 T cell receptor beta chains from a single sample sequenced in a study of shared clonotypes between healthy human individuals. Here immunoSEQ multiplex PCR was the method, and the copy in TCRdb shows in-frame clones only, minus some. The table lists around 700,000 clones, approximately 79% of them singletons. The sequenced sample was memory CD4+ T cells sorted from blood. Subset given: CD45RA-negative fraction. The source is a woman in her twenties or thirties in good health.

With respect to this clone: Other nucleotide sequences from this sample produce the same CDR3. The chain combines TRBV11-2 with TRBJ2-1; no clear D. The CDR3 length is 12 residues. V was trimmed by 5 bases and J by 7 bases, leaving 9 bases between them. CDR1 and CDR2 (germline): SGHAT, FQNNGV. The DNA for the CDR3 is TGTGCCAGCAGCCACGAACGAAATGAGCAGTTCTTC. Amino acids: CASSHERNEQFF. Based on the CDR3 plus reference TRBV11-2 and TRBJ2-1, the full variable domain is EAGVAQSPRYKIIEKRQSVAFWCNPISGHATLYWYQQILGQGPKLLIQFQNNGVVDDSQLPKDRFSAERLKGVDSTLKIQPAKLEDSAVYLCASSHERNEQFFGPGTRLTVL.

CDR3 sequence: CASSQGTVSGNTIYF. CDR3 DNA: TGTGCCAGCAGCCAAGGGACAGTCTCTGGAAACACCATATATTTT. V and J are TRBV11-2 and TRBJ1-3, with TRBD1 matching 7 bases. Germline trimming cut 5 bases from V and 0 bases from J; bases unmatched to any gene: 4. Germline loops: CDR1 SGHAT, CDR2 FQNNGV. The CDR3 spans 15 residues.

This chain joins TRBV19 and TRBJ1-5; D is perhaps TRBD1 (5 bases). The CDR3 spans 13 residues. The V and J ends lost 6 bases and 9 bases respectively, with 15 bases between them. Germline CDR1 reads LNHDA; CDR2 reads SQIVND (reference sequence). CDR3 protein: CASSHPGSGPQHF. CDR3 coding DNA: TGTGCCAGTAGCCATCCAGGGAGTGGGCCCCAGCATTTT. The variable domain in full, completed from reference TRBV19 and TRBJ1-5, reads DGGITQSPKYLFRKEGQNVTLSCEQNLNHDAMYWYRQDPGQGLRLIYYSQIVNDFQKGDIAEGYSVSREKKESFPLTVTSAQKNPTAFYLCASSHPGSGPQHFGDGTRLSIL.

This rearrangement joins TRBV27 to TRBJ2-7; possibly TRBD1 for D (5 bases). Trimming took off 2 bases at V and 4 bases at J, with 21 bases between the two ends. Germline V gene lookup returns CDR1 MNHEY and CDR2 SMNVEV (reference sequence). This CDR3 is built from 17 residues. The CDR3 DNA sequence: TGTGCCAGCAGTTTACGAGGCGGTGGGGCAGACCTGTACGAGCAGTACTTC. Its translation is CASSLRGGGADLYEQYF.

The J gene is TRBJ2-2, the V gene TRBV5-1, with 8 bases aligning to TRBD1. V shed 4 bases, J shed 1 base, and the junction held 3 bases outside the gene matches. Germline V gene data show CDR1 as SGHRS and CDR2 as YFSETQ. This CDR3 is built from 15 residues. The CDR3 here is CASSGGTGNTGELFF. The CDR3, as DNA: TGCGCCAGCAGCGGCGGGACAGGGAACACCGGGGAGCTGTTTTTT.

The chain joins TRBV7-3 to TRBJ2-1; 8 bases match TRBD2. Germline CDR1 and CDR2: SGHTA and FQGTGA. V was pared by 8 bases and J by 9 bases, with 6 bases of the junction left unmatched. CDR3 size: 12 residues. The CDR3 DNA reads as TGTGCCAGCGGACTAGCCGGAGGTGAGCAGTTCTTC. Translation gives CASGLAGGEQFF.

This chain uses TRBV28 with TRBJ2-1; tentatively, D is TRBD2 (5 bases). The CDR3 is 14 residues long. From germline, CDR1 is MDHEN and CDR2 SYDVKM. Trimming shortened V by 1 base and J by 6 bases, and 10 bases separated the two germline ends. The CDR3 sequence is CASSLSGNGNEQFF. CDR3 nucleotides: TGTGCCAGCAGTTTATCGGGGAATGGCAATGAGCAGTTCTTC.

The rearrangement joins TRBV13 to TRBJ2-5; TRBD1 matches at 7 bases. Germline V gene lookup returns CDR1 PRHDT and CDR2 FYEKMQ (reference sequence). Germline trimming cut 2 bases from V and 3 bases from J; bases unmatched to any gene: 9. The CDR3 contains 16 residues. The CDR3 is CASSLTAGTAEETQYF. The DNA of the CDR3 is TGTGCCAGCAGCTTAACTGCTGGGACAGCTGAAGAGACCCAGTACTTC.

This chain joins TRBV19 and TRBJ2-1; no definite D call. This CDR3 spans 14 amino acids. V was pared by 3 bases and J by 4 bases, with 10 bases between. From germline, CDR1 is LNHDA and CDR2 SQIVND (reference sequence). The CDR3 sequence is CASSMKVRYNEQFF. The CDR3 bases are TGTGCCAGTAGTATGAAAGTCAGATACAATGAGCAGTTCTTC.

This chain's CDR3 is CASSHGKGTDFGEQYF. The CDR3 bases are TGCGCCAGCAGCCACGGCAAAGGGACAGACTTTGGCGAGCAGTACTTC. This rearrangement joins TRBV5-1 to TRBJ2-7; 7 nucleotides agree with TRBD1. The CDR3 contains 16 residues. The junction had 16 bases not matched to a gene; V was cut back by 4 bases and J by 6 bases. Germline assignment: CDR1 SGHRS and CDR2 YFSETQ.

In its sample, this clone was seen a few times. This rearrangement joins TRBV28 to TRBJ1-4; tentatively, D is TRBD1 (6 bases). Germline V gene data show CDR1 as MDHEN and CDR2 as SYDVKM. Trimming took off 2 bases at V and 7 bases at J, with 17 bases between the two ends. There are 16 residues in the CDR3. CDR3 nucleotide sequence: TGTGCCAGCAGTTTAAGTTCGTTCGACAGGTTTGAAAAACTGTTTTTT. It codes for CASSLSSFDRFEKLFF.

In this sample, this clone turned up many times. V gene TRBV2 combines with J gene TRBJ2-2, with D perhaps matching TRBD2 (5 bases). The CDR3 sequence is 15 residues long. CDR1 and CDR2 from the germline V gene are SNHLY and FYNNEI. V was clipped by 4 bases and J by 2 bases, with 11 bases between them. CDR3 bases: TGTGCCAGCAGTGCCCCGGGGAAAAACACCGGGGAGCTGTTTTTT. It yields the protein CASSAPGKNTGELFF.

The CDR3 DNA reads TGTGCCAGCGGGGCAGGGGCCAACGTCCTGACTTTC. Encoded protein: CASGAGANVLTF. The genes are TRBV2 and TRBJ2-6; D might be TRBD1 (5 bases). Trimming pared 8 bases from V and 4 bases from J, leaving 6 bases between. Germline-derived CDR1 and CDR2 are SNHLY and FYNNEI. This CDR3 is built from 12 residues.

The CDR3: CASMSKSTDTQYF. The CDR3 DNA sequence: TGTGCCAGCATGTCGAAGAGCACAGATACGCAGTATTTT. The J gene is TRBJ2-3, the V gene TRBV7-9; no clear D gene. This CDR3 is built from 13 residues. V was shortened by 7 bases and J by 0 bases, with 8 bases between the two germline ends. Per germline, CDR1 SEHNR and CDR2 FQNEAQ (reference sequence).

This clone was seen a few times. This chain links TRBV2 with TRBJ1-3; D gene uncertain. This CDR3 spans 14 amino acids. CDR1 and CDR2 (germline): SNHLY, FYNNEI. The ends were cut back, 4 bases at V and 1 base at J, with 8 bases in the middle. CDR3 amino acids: CASSVLASGNTIYF. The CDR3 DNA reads TGTGCCAGCAGTGTACTAGCGTCTGGAAACACCATATATTTT.

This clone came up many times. In DNA, the CDR3 is TGTGCAAGTCGCTTCATCCGAGTACACTCGGAAGAGACCCAGTACTTC. Its protein product is CASRFIRVHSEETQYF. This chain uses TRBV12-2 with TRBJ2-5. TRBV12-2 is termed a pseudogene. This CDR3 comprises 16 residues.

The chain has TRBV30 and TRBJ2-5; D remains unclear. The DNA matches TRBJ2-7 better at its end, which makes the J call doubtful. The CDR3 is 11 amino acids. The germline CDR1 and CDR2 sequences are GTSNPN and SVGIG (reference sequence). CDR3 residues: CAWSMGYEQYF. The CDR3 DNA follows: TGTGCCTGGAGTATGGGCTACGAGCAGTACTTC.

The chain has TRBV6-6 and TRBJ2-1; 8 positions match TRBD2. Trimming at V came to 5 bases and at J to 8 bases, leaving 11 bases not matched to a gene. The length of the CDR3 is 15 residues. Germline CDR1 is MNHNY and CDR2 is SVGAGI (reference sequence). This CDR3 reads CASSEGSGSGDEQFF. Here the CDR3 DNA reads TGTGCCAGCAGTGAGGGAAGCGGGAGTGGAGATGAGCAGTTCTTC.